Below are 3 T cell receptor beta chains sequenced from a single sample in a study of T cell repertoires in cytomegalovirus infection. TCRdb reprocessed the reads with MiXCR, giving one entry per CDR3 protein. Of about 400,000 distinct CDR3 sequences listed, roughly 20% are singletons. Sequencing used PBMCs. These receptors originate from a human donor in good health (CMV status not recorded). Some clones in this sample may be carry-over from other donors' samples.

This clonotype was counted at least ten times. This chain links TRBV7-2 with TRBJ1-2; no clear D. Trimming removed 1 base from V and 5 bases from J, with 8 bases in between. CDR1 SGHTA and CDR2 FQGNSA come from the germline V gene. The CDR3 contains 13 residues. The CDR3 sequence is CASSLGTAYGYTF. CDR3 bases: TGTGCCAGCAGCTTAGGAACAGCTTATGGCTACACCTTC.

This clonotype has at least ten counts. The chain joins TRBV5-6 to TRBJ1-2; no definite D call. CDR3 length: 12 amino acids. CDR1 is SGHDT, CDR2 YYEEEE, per germline. V lost 4 bases and J 3 bases, leaving 7 bases between the germline ends. CDR3 loop: CASSPGYYGYTF. CDR3 nucleotide sequence: TGTGCCAGCAGCCCCGGCTACTATGGCTACACCTTC.

Ten or more counts support this clonotype. This rearrangement joins TRBV2 to TRBJ2-1; D is perhaps TRBD1 or TRBD2 (5 bases each). CDR3 length: 12 amino acids. V lost 10 bases and J lost 3, with 10 bases in between. The germline CDR1 and CDR2 sequences are SNHLY and FYNNEI. CDR3 in amino acids: CAIGTDYNEQFF. CDR3 nucleotide sequence: TGTGCCATCGGGACGGACTACAATGAGCAGTTCTTC.